The rows below give T cell receptor beta chains drawn from one sample of a study of cytomegalovirus exposure and HLA in healthy donors. TCRdb's copy holds only in-frame clones and misses some; the assay was immunoSEQ multiplex PCR. The sample contains roughly 93,000 clones, around three quarters of which appear only once. Sequences were obtained from PBMCs. The origin of the receptors is a man aged 25 to 40 in good health and CMV-seronegative. Each CDR3 is given with its conserved first and last residue. A D gene is named only where the DNA matches it firmly. Rows give clone size only sometimes, using once, few, many, or a class for an expanded clone.

V gene: TRBV10-1
J gene: TRBJ1-4
clone size: NA
D gene: NA
CDR3 protein: CASSDPGSDEKLFF
CDR3 DNA: TGCGCCAGCAGTGACCCGGGATCAGATGAAAAACTGTTTTTT

V gene: TRBV19
J gene: TRBJ2-1
clone size: NA
D gene: TRBD2
CDR3 protein: CASSIGLAGLSYNEQFF
CDR3 DNA: TGTGCCAGTAGTATAGGTCTAGCGGGACTCTCCTACAATGAGCAGTTCTTC

V gene: TRBV2
J gene: TRBJ1-1
clone size: NA
D gene: NA
CDR3 protein: CGQQENTEAFF
CDR3 DNA: TGTGGTCAACAGGAGAACACTGAAGCTTTCTTT

V gene: TRBV4-1
J gene: TRBJ2-2
clone size: NA
D gene: TRBD1
CDR3 protein: CASSQPDRGRNTGELFF
CDR3 DNA: TGCGCCAGCAGCCAGCCAGACAGGGGTCGGAACACCGGGGAGCTGTTTTTT

V gene: TRBV19
J gene: TRBJ2-1
clone size: NA
D gene: NA
CDR3 protein: CASSSPERSYNEQFF
CDR3 DNA: TGTGCCAGTAGTAGCCCAGAACGATCCTACAATGAGCAGTTCTTC

V gene: TRBV6-1
J gene: TRBJ1-2
clone size: NA
D gene: NA
CDR3 protein: CASSEQAGPNYGYTF
CDR3 DNA: TGTGCCAGCAGTGAACAGGCGGGCCCCAACTATGGCTACACCTTC

V gene: TRBV11-2
J gene: TRBJ2-2
clone size: NA
D gene: NA
CDR3 protein: CASSLAGTGELFF
CDR3 DNA: TGTGCCAGCAGCTTAGCCGGCACCGGGGAGCTGTTTTTT

V gene: TRBV2
J gene: TRBJ2-5
clone size: NA
D gene: TRBD2
CDR3 protein: CASSGRFLAGVGETQYF
CDR3 DNA: TGTGCCAGCAGTGGAAGGTTCCTAGCGGGAGTTGGGGAGACCCAGTACTTC

V gene: TRBV6-6
J gene: TRBJ2-6
clone size: many
D gene: TRBD1
CDR3 protein: CASSYTGAGANVLTF
CDR3 DNA: TGTGCCAGCAGTTACACAGGGGCCGGGGCCAACGTCCTGACTTTC

V gene: TRBV27
J gene: TRBJ1-2
clone size: NA
D gene: NA
CDR3 protein: CASRGGTYGYTF
CDR3 DNA: TGTGCCAGCCGAGGCGGAACCTATGGCTACACCTTC

V gene: TRBV28
J gene: TRBJ2-7
clone size: few
D gene: TRBD1
CDR3 protein: CASRKTGSGGPTYEQYF
CDR3 DNA: TGTGCCAGCAGGAAAACCGGTTCAGGGGGCCCGACCTACGAGCAGTACTTC

V gene: TRBV14
J gene: TRBJ2-7
clone size: NA
D gene: NA
CDR3 protein: CASSQVNRNSYEQYF
CDR3 DNA: TGTGCCAGCAGCCAAGTTAACAGGAACTCCTACGAGCAGTACTTC

V gene: TRBV19
J gene: TRBJ2-2
clone size: NA
D gene: NA
CDR3 protein: CASSISDTDTGELFF
CDR3 DNA: TGTGCCAGTAGTATCTCTGACACCGACACCGGGGAGCTGTTTTTT

V gene: TRBV11-2
J gene: TRBJ1-4
clone size: NA
D gene: NA
CDR3 protein: CASSTGIGTNEKLFF
CDR3 DNA: TGTGCCAGCAGCACAGGGATAGGAACTAATGAAAAACTGTTTTTT

V gene: TRBV19
J gene: TRBJ2-6
clone size: NA
D gene: TRBD2
CDR3 protein: CASIRGVLPSGANVLTF
CDR3 DNA: TGTGCCAGTATCCGGGGGGTCCTACCCTCTGGGGCCAACGTCCTGACTTTC

V gene: TRBV13
J gene: TRBJ2-2
clone size: NA
D gene: NA
CDR3 protein: CASSRTVGELFF
CDR3 DNA: TGTGCCAGCAGCCGAACAGTCGGGGAGCTGTTTTTT

V gene: TRBV6-1
J gene: TRBJ1-1
clone size: NA
D gene: NA
CDR3 protein: CASSPKDSLNTEAFF
CDR3 DNA: TGTGCCAGCAGTCCCAAGGACAGCTTGAACACTGAAGCTTTCTTT

V gene: TRBV7-9
J gene: TRBJ2-1
clone size: NA
D gene: NA
CDR3 protein: CASSLKAWQGTDEQFF
CDR3 DNA: TGTGCCAGCAGCTTAAAGGCCTGGCAGGGGACGGATGAGCAGTTCTTC

V gene: TRBV25-1
J gene: TRBJ2-1
clone size: NA
D gene: NA
CDR3 protein: CASSERFDNYNEQFF
CDR3 DNA: TGTGCCAGCAGTGAAAGGTTCGACAACTACAATGAGCAGTTCTTC

V gene: TRBV19
J gene: TRBJ1-5
clone size: NA
D gene: NA
CDR3 protein: CASTPSGSNQPQHF
CDR3 DNA: TGTGCCAGTACCCCCAGCGGGAGCAATCAGCCCCAGCATTTT